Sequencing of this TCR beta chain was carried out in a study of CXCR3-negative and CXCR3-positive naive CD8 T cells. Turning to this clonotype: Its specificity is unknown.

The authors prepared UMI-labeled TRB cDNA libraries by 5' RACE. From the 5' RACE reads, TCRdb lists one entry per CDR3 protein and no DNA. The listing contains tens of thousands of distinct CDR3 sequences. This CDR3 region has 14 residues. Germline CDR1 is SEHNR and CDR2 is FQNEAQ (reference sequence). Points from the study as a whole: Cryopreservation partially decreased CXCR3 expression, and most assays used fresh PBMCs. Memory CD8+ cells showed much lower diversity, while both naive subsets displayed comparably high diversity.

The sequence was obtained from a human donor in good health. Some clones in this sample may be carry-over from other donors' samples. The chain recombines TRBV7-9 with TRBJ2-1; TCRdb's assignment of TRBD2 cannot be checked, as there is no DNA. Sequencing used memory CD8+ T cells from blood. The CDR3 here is CAVRGSGLSEEQFF.